Below are 31 T cell receptor beta chains sequenced from a single sample in a study of T cells after yellow fever vaccination. MiXCR was run by TCRdb on the 5' RACE reads, yielding one entry per CDR3 protein. The table includes about 85,000 distinct CDR3 sequences, about an eighth detected once. Sequenced material: CD8+ T cells not binding an NS4B(214-222) dextramer, sorted from PBMCs, taken about 20 days after the first yellow fever vaccination. These receptors were collected from a man younger than 35 who received the YFV17D yellow fever vaccine.

This chain uses TRBV20-1 with TRBJ2-5; 9 bases agree with TRBD2. The CDR3 has 14 residues. The V segment lost 3 bases and the J segment 1 base; nucleotides outside the gene matches: 3. The germline CDR1 and CDR2 sequences are DFQATT and SNEGSKA (reference sequence). The CDR3 coding sequence is TGCAGTGCTAGGGAAGCGGGGGGCCAAGAGACCCAGTACTTC. This encodes CSAREAGGQETQYF.

This clonotype was counted only a few times. V gene TRBV27 combines with J gene TRBJ2-1; D unresolved. Germline V gene data show CDR1 as MNHEY and CDR2 as SMNVEV (reference sequence). V was pared by 6 bases and J by 0 bases, with 18 bases between. The length of the CDR3 is 17 residues. The CDR3, as DNA: TGTGCCAGCAGACCCGTGGGTCCGATTAGCTCCTACAATGAGCAGTTCTTC. It specifies CASRPVGPISSYNEQFF.

The J gene is TRBJ2-2, the V gene TRBV7-9, with D possibly matching TRBD1 (5 bases). V was cut by 0 bases and J by 4 bases, with 12 bases left in between. The V gene's germline CDR1 is SEHNR and CDR2 FQNEAQ (reference sequence). The CDR3 has 16 residues. The DNA for the CDR3 is TGTGCCAGCAGCTTAGCCCGGACAACCACCACCGGGGAGCTGTTTTTT. This codes for CASSLARTTTTGELFF.

This clonotype was observed at least ten times. The chain recombines TRBV20-1 with TRBJ2-3; TRBD2 aligns across 9 bases. The CDR3 runs 16 residues. V lost 0 bases to trimming and J lost 4 bases; unmatched junction nucleotides: 8. The germline CDR1 and CDR2 sequences are DFQATT and SNEGSKA (reference sequence). CDR3 coding DNA: TGCAGTGCTAGAGATATAGCTAGCGGGGATGCAGATACGCAGTATTTT. It encodes CSARDIASGDADTQYF.

The genes are TRBV18 and TRBJ1-5; D is undetermined. This CDR3 has 14 residues. V lost 6 bases and J 5 bases, leaving 14 bases between the germline ends. Germline CDR1 KGHSH, CDR2 LQKENI. CDR3 sequence (DNA): TGTGCCAGCTCGCCGGGCTCCTTTTATCAGCCCCAGCATTTT. Amino acid sequence: CASSPGSFYQPQHF.

This clonotype was recorded a few times. The chain recombines TRBV5-4 with TRBJ1-1; D gene unclear. The CDR3 has 12 amino acids. Germline values: CDR1 SGHNT, CDR2 YYREEE (reference sequence). V lost 3 bases, J lost 1 base, and 4 bases lay in between. Written as DNA, the CDR3 is TGTGCCAGCAGCTATCCGAACACTGAAGCTTTCTTT. Its translation is CASSYPNTEAFF.

The chain is built from TRBV6-2 or TRBV6-3 and TRBJ2-3; tentatively, D is TRBD2 (5 bases). The CDR3 contains 12 residues. V gave up 5 bases and J gave up 4 bases, with 7 bases separating them. Germline CDR1 is MNHEY and CDR2 is SVGEGT. The CDR3 DNA is TGTGCCAGCAGTAGCGGCTCAGATACGCAGTATTTT. Its protein is CASSSGSDTQYF.

This clonotype appeared a single time. This rearrangement joins TRBV19 to TRBJ2-2; TRBD2 matches at 7 bases. The ends lost 6 bases at V and 4 bases at J; junction bases unmatched: 11. Germline CDR1 reads LNHDA; CDR2 reads SQIVND (reference sequence). The CDR3 is made up of 16 amino acids. The CDR3 sequence is CASSLHGGRVTGELFF. In nucleotides, the CDR3 is TGTGCCAGTAGCCTACATGGGGGGAGGGTCACCGGGGAGCTGTTTTTT.

CDR3 in amino acids: CSVETTLWQGAYNEQFF. CDR3 nucleotide sequence: TGCAGCGTTGAAACAACCCTCTGGCAGGGGGCTTACAATGAGCAGTTCTTC. V is TRBV29-1 and J is TRBJ2-1; 8 bases map to TRBD1. Losses at the gene ends were 2 bases for V and 4 bases for J; bases not matched to a gene: 13. The CDR3 extends over 17 amino acids. Germline V gives CDR1 SQVTM, CDR2 ANQGSEA.

The rearrangement links TRBV19 to TRBJ1-1; 7 bases align to TRBD1. V dropped 5 bases and J dropped 0; count of bases not matched to a gene: 3. The CDR3 sequence is 14 residues long. The germline gives CDR1 LNHDA, CDR2 SQIVND (reference sequence). In nucleotides, the CDR3 is TGTGCCAGTAGTTGGACAGGATTGAACACTGAAGCTTTCTTT. The encoded protein is CASSWTGLNTEAFF.

CDR3 loop: CASTLGRSNYGYTF. The CDR3 DNA reads as TGTGCCAGCACCCTAGGACGGTCTAACTATGGCTACACCTTC. The rearrangement uses TRBV28 and TRBJ1-2; D unclear. V was shortened by 7 bases and J by 0 bases, with 12 bases between the two germline ends. This CDR3 comprises 14 residues. Per the germline V gene, CDR1 is MDHEN and CDR2 is SYDVKM.

Concerning this clonotype itself: No conserved phenylalanine or tryptophan is present at the end of the CDR3, so a read error is the likely explanation. V gene TRBV4-3 combines with J gene TRBJ2-1; no firm D call. Germline V gives CDR1 LGHNA, CDR2 YSLEER. This CDR3 has 17 residues. Trimming left V 0 bases short and J 7 bases short, with 19 bases between. The CDR3 region is CASSQDRQIHSGNEQFL. The CDR3 nucleotides read TGCGCCAGCAGCCAAGATCGGCAGATTCACTCCGGGAATGAGCAGTTCCTC.

This chain uses TRBV5-6 with TRBJ1-1; tentatively, D is TRBD1 (5 bases). The CDR3 loop spans 15 amino acids. V dropped 6 bases and J dropped 1 base, with 16 bases sitting between them. Per germline, CDR1 SGHDT and CDR2 YYEEEE. CDR3 region: CASIVNPGANTEAFF. The CDR3 DNA is TGTGCCAGCATCGTAAATCCCGGGGCGAACACTGAAGCTTTCTTT.

V usage is TRBV5-1 and J usage is TRBJ2-5, with 7 bases that match TRBD2. The J segment lost 5 bases and the V segment lost 4 bases, leaving 11 bases of the junction unmatched. CDR1 and CDR2 from the germline V gene are SGHRS and YFSETQ. This CDR3 spans 15 amino acids. CDR3 region: CASSQRGGVRETQYF. In DNA form, the CDR3 reads TGCGCCAGCAGCCAGCGGGGAGGGGTCAGGGAGACCCAGTACTTC.

This clonotype has a handful of counts. This chain uses TRBV27 with TRBJ2-7; 11 bases are a match to TRBD1. V trimming: 3 bases; J trimming: 7 bases; junction bases outside the gene matches: 8. The length of the CDR3 is 15 residues. In germline, CDR1 is MNHEY, CDR2 SMNVEV (reference sequence). CDR3 DNA: TGTGCCAGCAGTTTTGGGACAGGGGGGACGAGGGAGCAGTACTTC. Translation gives CASSFGTGGTREQYF.

V gene TRBV20-1 combines with J gene TRBJ1-3; TRBD1 agrees at 8 bases. V lost 0 bases, J lost 8 bases, and 6 bases stayed unmatched. CDR1 and CDR2 (germline): DFQATT, SNEGSKA (reference sequence). This CDR3 is built from 14 residues. In nucleotides, the CDR3 is TGCAGTGCTAGAGAAACAGAGACAGGGGACACCATATATTTT. It translates to CSARETETGDTIYF.

The chain uses TRBV7-2 and TRBJ2-7; 10 nucleotides align to TRBD2. The germline V gene has CDR1 SGHTA and CDR2 FQGNSA. V shed 2 bases, J shed 7 bases, and the junction held 2 bases outside the gene matches. CDR3 length: 13 amino acids. The CDR3 is CASSLLSGGEQYV. In DNA, the CDR3 is TGTGCCAGCAGCTTACTTAGCGGGGGGGAGCAGTACGTC.

CDR3 sequence (DNA): TGTGCCAGCAGTTTCTGGGCAGGACAGGGGAGAACTGAAGCTTTCTTT. It specifies CASSFWAGQGRTEAFF. The J gene is TRBJ1-1, the V gene TRBV27; 9 bases are shared with TRBD1. Germline CDR1 reads MNHEY; CDR2 reads SMNVEV (reference sequence). Losses at the gene ends were 3 bases for V and 5 bases for J; bases not matched to a gene: 10. The CDR3 runs 16 residues.

This clonotype was observed at least ten times. The chain has TRBV11-2 and TRBJ2-5; D unclear. Trimming left V 5 bases short and J 2 bases short, with 21 bases between. The CDR3 loop spans 17 amino acids. In germline, CDR1 is SGHAT, CDR2 FQNNGV. The CDR3 reads CASSPGSVSRGQETQYF. CDR3 sequence (DNA): TGTGCCAGCAGCCCCGGCTCGGTTTCTCGCGGTCAAGAGACCCAGTACTTC.

The chain combines TRBV13 with TRBJ1-2, with TRBD1 matching 7 bases. This CDR3 spans 13 amino acids. V gave up 5 bases and J gave up 4 bases; unmatched junction bases: 4. Germline CDR1 and CDR2: PRHDT and FYEKMQ (reference sequence). In DNA, the CDR3 is TGTGCCAGCAGCCCCGGGGACAGCTATGGCTACACCTTC. This translates into CASSPGDSYGYTF. The complete variable domain, with remaining parts taken from reference TRBV13 and TRBJ1-2, reads AAGVIQSPRHLIKEKRETATLKCYPIPRHDTVYWYQQGPGQDPQFLISFYEKMQSDKGSIPDRFSAQQFSDYHSELNMSSLELGDSALYFCASSPGDSYGYTFGSGTRLTVV.

This clonotype has only a few counts. The chain carries TRBV15 and TRBJ2-4, with D maybe TRBD1 (6 bases). V was cut by 0 bases and J by 5 bases, with 11 bases left in between. Germline-derived CDR1 and CDR2 are LNHNV and YYDKDF (reference sequence). The CDR3 is made up of 15 amino acids. For the CDR3, the DNA is TGTGCCACCAGCAGAGAAAACAGGGTCCAAAACATTCAGTACTTC. It codes for CATSRENRVQNIQYF.

The V call is TRBV6-5, the J call TRBJ1-1; the match to TRBD1 covers 8 bases. This CDR3 is 16 amino acids long. Germline CDR1 reads MNHEY; CDR2 reads SVGAGI. V lost 2 bases to trimming and J lost 5 bases; unmatched junction nucleotides: 10. In nucleotides, the CDR3 is TGTGCCAGCAGTTACGGCGCGACAGGGGTCAGAACTGAAGCTTTCTTT. Amino acid sequence: CASSYGATGVRTEAFF.

The chain uses TRBV5-1 and TRBJ2-1; D remains ambiguous. Germline CDR1 and CDR2: SGHRS and YFSETQ. V lost 0 bases and J 0 bases, leaving 7 bases between the germline ends. The CDR3 spans 15 residues. The chain's CDR3 is CASSLVADSYNEQFF. CDR3 nucleotides: TGCGCCAGCAGCTTGGTTGCCGACTCCTACAATGAGCAGTTCTTC.

This clonotype was counted a few times. This rearrangement joins TRBV12-3 or TRBV12-4 to TRBJ2-1; TRBD1 matches at 8 bases. V shed 4 bases and J 3 bases; nucleotides not matched to a gene: 8. The CDR3 extends over 16 amino acids. DNA of the CDR3: TGTGCCAGCAGTTCTTCCCCAGGGGGCTACTACAATGAGCAGTTCTTC. Translating it yields CASSSSPGGYYNEQFF.

This sequence joins TRBV29-1 and TRBJ2-1; 10 bases align to TRBD2. CDR1 SQVTM and CDR2 ANQGSEA come from the germline V gene. V gave up 3 bases and J gave up 8 bases; unmatched junction bases: 4. This CDR3 region has 13 residues. In DNA, the CDR3 is TGCAGCGTTGATAGCGGGGGGATCTATGAGCAGTTCTTC. This gives the protein CSVDSGGIYEQFF.

The gene calls are TRBV2 and TRBJ1-5, with 7 nucleotides matching TRBD1. Losses at the gene ends were 4 bases for V and 5 bases for J; bases not matched to a gene: 11. The CDR3 is made up of 16 amino acids. Looked up from germline, CDR1 is SNHLY and CDR2 is FYNNEI. CDR3 protein: CASSGTTDRLDQPQHF. The CDR3 region has the DNA TGTGCCAGCAGTGGGACGACGGACAGGTTAGATCAGCCCCAGCATTTT.

The V call is TRBV12-3 or TRBV12-4, the J call TRBJ1-5; the D gene is possibly TRBD1 (5 bases). Between the trimmed V and J ends, which lost 5 bases and 12 bases, there was a span of 20 bases. This CDR3 comprises 14 residues. The chain's CDR3 is CASSVTGIMHLQHF. CDR3 sequence (DNA): TGTGCCAGCAGTGTAACAGGTATAATGCACCTCCAGCATTTT.

This clonotype occurred once. The CDR3, as DNA: TGTGCCAGCAGCTTAGTCGGGGAGAATGAGCAGTTCTTC. Amino acids: CASSLVGENEQFF. The chain joins TRBV7-9 to TRBJ2-1; D might be TRBD2 (5 bases). This CDR3 is built from 13 residues. With 1 base removed from V and 7 bases from J, the gap between germline ends came to 8 bases. CDR1 and CDR2 from the germline V gene are SEHNR and FQNEAQ (reference sequence).

The chain combines TRBV15 with TRBJ2-7; D gene uncertain. The germline V gene encodes CDR1 LNHNV and CDR2 YYDKDF (reference sequence). This CDR3 is 12 amino acids long. V gave up 1 base and J gave up 6 bases, with 7 bases separating them. CDR3 coding DNA: TGTGCCACCAGCAGAGCTGCGGCCGAGCAGTACTTC. The encoded protein is CATSRAAAEQYF.

This chain uses TRBV12-3 or TRBV12-4 with TRBJ2-1; D gene ambiguous. The CDR3 runs 11 residues. V lost 0 bases and J lost 10, with 4 bases in between. The CDR3 nucleotides are TGTGCCAGCAGTTTAGCAACGGAGCAGTTCTTC. Translation gives CASSLATEQFF.

The chain combines TRBV4-3 with TRBJ2-3, with a tentative D call TRBD2 (6 bases). CDR3 size: 13 residues. V gave up 5 bases and J gave up 2 bases, with 8 bases separating them. Germline V gives CDR1 LGHNA, CDR2 YSLEER. In nucleotides, the CDR3 is TGCGCCAGCAGCGGGGGGATCACAGATACGCAGTATTTT. Its protein is CASSGGITDTQYF.